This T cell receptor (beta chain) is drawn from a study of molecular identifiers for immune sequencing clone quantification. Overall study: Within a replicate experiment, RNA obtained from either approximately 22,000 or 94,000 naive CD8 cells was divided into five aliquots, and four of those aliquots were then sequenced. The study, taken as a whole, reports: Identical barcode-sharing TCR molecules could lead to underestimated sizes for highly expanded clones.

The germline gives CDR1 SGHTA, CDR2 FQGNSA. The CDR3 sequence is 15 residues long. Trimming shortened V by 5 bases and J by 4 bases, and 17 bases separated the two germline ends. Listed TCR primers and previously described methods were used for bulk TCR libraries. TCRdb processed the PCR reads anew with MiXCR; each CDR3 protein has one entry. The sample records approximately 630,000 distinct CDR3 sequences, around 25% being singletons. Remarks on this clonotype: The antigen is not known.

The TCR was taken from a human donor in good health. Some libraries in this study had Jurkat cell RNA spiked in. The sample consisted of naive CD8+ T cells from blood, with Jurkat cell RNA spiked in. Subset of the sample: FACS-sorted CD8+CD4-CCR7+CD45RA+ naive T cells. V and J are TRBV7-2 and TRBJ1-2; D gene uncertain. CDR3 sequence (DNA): TGTGCCAGCAGCCCAAGTACAATTGGTATCTATGGCTACACCTTC. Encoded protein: CASSPSTIGIYGYTF.